A single sample is the source of the 18 T cell receptor beta chains below, sequenced in a study of blood T cell repertoires in COVID-19. The protocol was immunoSEQ multiplex PCR, while the TCRdb copy is restricted to in-frame clones and leaves out a portion. The sample lists 150,000 to 200,000 clones, 86% seen once, with roughly 3.5% in the top ten. Sequencing used peripheral blood. These receptors all stem from a man between 65 and 85 years old with acute or convalescent COVID-19.

V gene TRBV6-5 combines with J gene TRBJ1-2; perhaps TRBD1 as D (6 bases). This CDR3 region has 14 residues. V was pared by 6 bases and J by 6 bases, with 17 bases between. Looked up from germline, CDR1 is MNHEY and CDR2 is SVGAGI. The CDR3 bases are TGTGCCAGCAGAAAGTTGTACAGGGACGATGGCTACACCTTC. It specifies CASRKLYRDDGYTF.

This chain's CDR3 is CASLEGLAGAYEQYF. In nucleotides, the CDR3 is TGTGCCAGCCTGGAGGGACTAGCGGGGGCCTACGAGCAGTACTTC. V is TRBV7-9 and J is TRBJ2-7; 14 bases are shared with TRBD2. The germline CDR1 and CDR2 sequences are SEHNR and FQNEAQ (reference sequence). This CDR3 spans 15 amino acids. V lost 8 bases and J lost 2; bases outside the gene matches: 5.

The rearrangement links TRBV28 to TRBJ1-2; D unresolved. The germline V gene encodes CDR1 MDHEN and CDR2 SYDVKM. V lost 3 bases to trimming and J lost 8 bases, with 13 bases between them. This CDR3 has 13 residues. The CDR3 coding sequence is TGTGCCAGCAGTTTTCTGGGAGTGAAGGGCTACACCTTC. It codes for CASSFLGVKGYTF.

The J gene is TRBJ1-1, the V gene TRBV7-9; 7 bases map to TRBD1. The length of the CDR3 is 15 residues. Looked up from germline, CDR1 is SEHNR and CDR2 is FQNEAQ (reference sequence). With V trimmed by 5 bases and J by 6 bases, 12 bases remained unmatched. This CDR3 reads CASSRLGQGVSEAFF. The CDR3 DNA sequence: TGTGCCAGCAGCCGCCTGGGGCAGGGGGTTTCTGAAGCTTTCTTT.

This clone was seen only a few times. The CDR3 DNA sequence: TGTGCCAGCAGACGGGTGGAGTATGAAAAACTGTTTTTT. Residues: CASRRVEYEKLFF. This chain connects TRBV28 to TRBJ1-4, with no clear D. The CDR3 totals 13 residues. CDR1 MDHEN and CDR2 SYDVKM come from the germline V gene. Trimming took 6 bases from V and 6 from J, leaving 11 bases between them.

DNA for the CDR3: TGTGCCAGCTCACCAAATAAACCCGGGACAGGGGTCGAAAAACTGTTTTTT. Protein sequence: CASSPNKPGTGVEKLFF. The genes are TRBV18 and TRBJ1-4; 10 nucleotides align to TRBD1. Trimming cost V 2 bases and J 8 bases; bases outside gene matches: 11. Per the germline V gene, CDR1 is KGHSH and CDR2 is LQKENI. The CDR3 has 17 amino acids.

The chain joins TRBV6-5 to TRBJ2-3, with 9 nucleotides matching TRBD1. The CDR3 is made up of 15 amino acids. The germline gives CDR1 MNHEY, CDR2 SVGAGI. Trimming took 7 bases from V and 6 from J; bases not matched to a gene: 11. In DNA form, the CDR3 reads TGTGCCAGCACCGGACAGGGGACAGGTTGGGATACGCAGTATTTT. Protein sequence: CASTGQGTGWDTQYF.

The table lists this clone with a count of one. This rearrangement joins TRBV7-2 to TRBJ1-2; D is ambiguous. This CDR3 region has 13 residues. The germline gives CDR1 SGHTA, CDR2 FQGNSA. Between the trimmed V and J ends, which lost 1 base and 8 bases, there was a span of 11 bases. The CDR3 sequence: CASSLEPYRGYTF. The CDR3, as DNA: TGTGCCAGCAGCTTAGAACCTTACCGGGGCTACACCTTC.

The gene calls are TRBV3-1 (or the pseudogene TRBV3-2) and TRBJ1-6; D gene ambiguous. The CDR3 contains 14 residues. Trimming removed 1 base from V and 8 bases from J, with 9 bases in between. Germline V gene data show CDR1 as LGHDT and CDR2 as YNNKEL (reference sequence). This CDR3 is CASSQGHGDSPLHF. In DNA form, the CDR3 reads TGTGCCAGCAGCCAAGGTCACGGGGATTCACCCCTCCACTTT.

This chain links TRBV29-1 with TRBJ1-5; TRBD1 is a possible D gene (6 bases). CDR1 is SQVTM, CDR2 ANQGSEA, per germline. Trimming took off 6 bases at V and 1 base at J, with 10 bases between the two ends. This CDR3 region has 13 residues. CDR3 nucleotide sequence: TGCAGCGTGGCGCAGGGGAGCAATCAGCCCCAGCATTTT. Protein sequence: CSVAQGSNQPQHF.

This clone was counted a single time. The rearrangement links TRBV6-5 to TRBJ2-4; possibly TRBD1 for D (6 bases). There are 15 residues in the CDR3. Germline assignment: CDR1 MNHEY and CDR2 SVGAGI. The germline V and J ends were trimmed by 6 bases and 0 bases, with 12 bases remaining between them. The CDR3 DNA is TGTGCCAGCAGAAACAGGGAACTAGCCAAAAACATTCAGTACTTC. This sequence encodes CASRNRELAKNIQYF.

The genes are TRBV6-5 and TRBJ2-7, with D unresolved. This CDR3 comprises 16 residues. The ends were cut back, 2 bases at V and 0 bases at J, with 14 bases in the middle. From germline, CDR1 is MNHEY and CDR2 SVGAGI. The CDR3 protein is CASSYAVNRNSYEQYF. The CDR3 nucleotides read TGTGCCAGCAGTTACGCCGTAAATAGAAACTCCTACGAGCAGTACTTC.

The V gene is TRBV28, the J gene TRBJ1-2, with TRBD1 matching 9 bases. The germline V gene has CDR1 MDHEN and CDR2 SYDVKM. The V segment lost 5 bases and the J segment 7 bases; nucleotides outside the gene matches: 8. The length of the CDR3 is 14 residues. Here the CDR3 reads CASSGTGQGLGYTF. In nucleotides, the CDR3 is TGTGCCAGCAGTGGGACGGGACAGGGACTTGGCTACACCTTC.

V gene TRBV27 combines with J gene TRBJ2-7, with D possibly being TRBD1 (5 bases). The CDR3 covers 14 residues. CDR1 and CDR2 from the germline V gene are MNHEY and SMNVEV (reference sequence). The V end lost 2 bases, the J end lost 4 bases, and 12 bases lay between the germline ends. In nucleotides, the CDR3 is TGTGCCAGCAGTTTAGGGGCAGGGTGGTACGAGCAGTACTTC. This gives the protein CASSLGAGWYEQYF.

The chain uses TRBV5-1 and TRBJ2-6; 7 nucleotides match TRBD1. V gave up 3 bases and J gave up 1 base; unmatched junction bases: 1. Germline V lookup: CDR1 SGHRS, CDR2 YFSETQ. This CDR3 spans 15 amino acids. CDR3 sequence (DNA): TGCGCCAGCAGCTCGGGACAGTCTGGGGCCAACGTCCTGACTTTC. Its protein is CASSSGQSGANVLTF.

The gene calls are TRBV9 and TRBJ2-1; maybe TRBD2 (6 bases). This CDR3 region has 15 residues. Germline V gene lookup returns CDR1 SGDLS and CDR2 YYNGEE. V lost 2 bases, J lost 3 bases, and 12 bases lay in between. The CDR3 here is CASSVWGEDYNEQFF. DNA of the CDR3: TGTGCCAGCAGCGTGTGGGGGGAGGACTACAATGAGCAGTTCTTC.

This clone has a handful of counts. This chain uses TRBV4-3 with TRBJ2-5; 12 bases map to TRBD2. The V and J ends lost 0 bases and 5 bases, in that order; junction bases with no gene match: 4. Looked up from germline, CDR1 is LGHNA and CDR2 is YSLEER. This CDR3 contains 16 residues. This CDR3 reads CASSQDSLAGGETQYF. In DNA form, the CDR3 reads TGCGCCAGCAGCCAAGACTCGCTAGCGGGGGGGGAGACCCAGTACTTC.

V usage is TRBV2 and J usage is TRBJ2-5; possibly TRBD1 for D (5 bases). Per the germline V gene, CDR1 is SNHLY and CDR2 is FYNNEI. V was shortened by 5 bases and J by 3 bases, with 10 bases between the two germline ends. This CDR3 region has 13 residues. The CDR3 reads CASSTEGEETQYF. DNA of the CDR3: TGTGCCAGCAGTACGGAAGGGGAAGAGACCCAGTACTTC.